These T cell receptor beta chains were read from a single sample in a study of blood T cells in healthy people across ages. TCRdb ran MiXCR on the 5' RACE reads and lists one entry per CDR3 protein. The table has approximately 1.5 million distinct CDR3 sequences, around 35% seen once. Sequencing was done on a sample of blood. The receptors derive from a woman in her twenties or thirties in good health. The CDR3 runs from the conserved cysteine through the conserved F or W. The D gene is left open where the match is weak. Clone size is shown for a subset of rows, as once, few, many or a class of expanded clone.

clone_size: many
d_call: NA
v_call: TRBV28
j_call: TRBJ2-1
cdr3_nt: TGTGCCAGCAGCCAGCGCCCAACAAGGACCAATGAGCAGTTCTTC
cdr3_aa: CASSQRPTRTNEQFF

clone_size: few
d_call: NA
v_call: TRBV20-1
j_call: TRBJ1-2
cdr3_nt: TGCAGTGCCCCTAGTGCCGGGGCCTTGAGTGGCGGCTACACCTTC
cdr3_aa: CSAPSAGALSGGYTF

clone_size: NA
d_call: NA
v_call: TRBV12-3/TRBV12-4
j_call: TRBJ1-5
cdr3_nt: TGTGCCAGCAGTTTGTTGCAGGGACGGGGCAATCAGCCCCAGCATTTT
cdr3_aa: CASSLLQGRGNQPQHF

clone_size: few
d_call: NA
v_call: TRBV20-1
j_call: TRBJ2-5
cdr3_nt: TGCAGTGCTGACGGGACTCCGGAGACCCAGTACTTC
cdr3_aa: CSADGTPETQYF

clone_size: NA
d_call: NA
v_call: TRBV5-6
j_call: TRBJ1-1
cdr3_nt: TGTGCCAGCAGCTCCGGTAGTGTTCCAGGCTACGACACTGAAGCTTTCTTT
cdr3_aa: CASSSGSVPGYDTEAFF

clone_size: few
d_call: NA
v_call: TRBV6-6
j_call: TRBJ2-5
cdr3_nt: TGTGCCAGCAGTTCCAGGGCACAAGAGACCCAGTACTTC
cdr3_aa: CASSSRAQETQYF

clone_size: NA
d_call: TRBD2
v_call: TRBV4-2
j_call: TRBJ2-3
cdr3_nt: TGTGCCAGCAGCCAAGTTGGCAGCGGGAAAGAGATGGGGTTTGGTACGCAGTATTTT
cdr3_aa: CASSQVGSGKEMGFGTQYF

clone_size: NA
d_call: NA
v_call: TRBV29-1
j_call: TRBJ1-4
cdr3_nt: TGCAGCGTTGAAGATCTAACGGGGGGCGTCTTTGAAAAACGGTTTTTT
cdr3_aa: CSVEDLTGGVFEKRFF

clone_size: few
d_call: NA
v_call: TRBV12-3/TRBV12-4
j_call: TRBJ1-1
cdr3_nt: TGTGCCAGCAGTTGGGGACACCAGAACACTGAAGCTTTCTTT
cdr3_aa: CASSWGHQNTEAFF

clone_size: NA
d_call: TRBD1
v_call: TRBV28
j_call: TRBJ2-1
cdr3_nt: TGTGCCACCTTGGGGACAGAATACAATGAGCAGTTCTTC
cdr3_aa: CATLGTEYNEQFF

clone_size: few
d_call: TRBD2
v_call: TRBV4-2
j_call: TRBJ2-1
cdr3_nt: TGTGCCAGCCGCCGAGCGGGATCTTACAATGAGCAGTTCTTC
cdr3_aa: CASRRAGSYNEQFF

clone_size: NA
d_call: NA
v_call: TRBV6-6
j_call: TRBJ2-5
cdr3_nt: TGTGCCAGCAGTTCTAGCGCGAGGGCAGAGACCCAGTACTTC
cdr3_aa: CASSSSARAETQYF

clone_size: NA
d_call: NA
v_call: TRBV7-3
j_call: TRBJ2-5
cdr3_nt: TGTGCCAGCAGCCTAAGGGGGTACGAAGAGACCCAGTACTTC
cdr3_aa: CASSLRGYEETQYF

clone_size: few
d_call: NA
v_call: TRBV20-1
j_call: TRBJ2-1
cdr3_nt: TGCAGTGCTAGAGATCGGCGGGGGCAAAATTACAATGAGCAGTTCTTC
cdr3_aa: CSARDRRGQNYNEQFF

clone_size: few
d_call: NA
v_call: TRBV20-1
j_call: TRBJ1-2
cdr3_nt: TGCAGTGGTTACGCGGGGGCCCGGAAAGGTTATGGCTACACCTTC
cdr3_aa: CSGYAGARKGYGYTF

clone_size: NA
d_call: NA
v_call: TRBV3-1
j_call: TRBJ2-3
cdr3_nt: TGTGCCAGCGGCCAAGATCGGGGTGCCACTAGCACAGATACGCAGTATTTT
cdr3_aa: CASGQDRGATSTDTQYF

clone_size: NA
d_call: NA
v_call: TRBV7-2
j_call: TRBJ2-7
cdr3_nt: TGTGCCAGCAGCCCGCGGGCGGGATTGGGCGAGCAGTACTTC
cdr3_aa: CASSPRAGLGEQYF

clone_size: NA
d_call: NA
v_call: TRBV4-1
j_call: TRBJ2-7
cdr3_nt: TGCGCCAGCAGCCAATCAGGGGTCCGGGACGAGCAGTACTTC
cdr3_aa: CASSQSGVRDEQYF